The present T cell receptor beta chain was sequenced within a study of blood T cell repertoires in COVID-19. Across the study: There were acute and convalescent COVID-19 samples, and they came from the United States, Italy and Spain.

As processed by the authors: Amplification with reference gene primers provided the estimates of nucleated cell counts. Produced via immunoSEQ multiplex PCR; TCRdb's table is partial and in-frame only. V and J calls and clone size come straight from that table; D and trimming were deduced from the DNA. The table has roughly 250,000 clones, about nine tenths seen once. The CDR3 is made up of 19 amino acids. V lost 0 bases to trimming and J lost 8 bases; unmatched junction nucleotides: 18. Germline CDR1 and CDR2: LGHNA and YNFKEQ. The source of this sequence is a woman aged 40 to 50 with acute or convalescent COVID-19. Sequencing was performed on peripheral blood. The chain employs TRBV4-2 and TRBJ2-1; 8 positions match TRBD2. This CDR3 reads CASSQEKYGTRPEDDEQFF. The DNA for the CDR3 is TGTGCCAGCAGCCAAGAGAAGTATGGGACTAGGCCCGAGGACGATGAGCAGTTCTTC.